What follows are 11 T cell receptor beta chains derived from one specimen sequenced in a study of OX40 agonist ivuxolimab in advanced cancers. The data were produced by immunoSEQ multiplex PCR, yet TCRdb's version contains in-frame clones alone and is incomplete. The table records 50,000 to 65,000 clones, 75% to 90% of them present only once. The sequences come from CD4+ or CD8+ T cells sorted from blood, collected in a trial of the OX40 agonist ivuxolimab. These receptors were collected from an adult with an advanced solid tumor such as melanoma, head and neck, liver or kidney cancer.

The chain recombines TRBV7-8 with TRBJ1-5; D not resolved. V dropped 2 bases and J dropped 2 bases, with 10 bases sitting between them. CDR1 is SGHVS and CDR2 is FQNEAQ in the germline V gene. The CDR3 has 15 amino acids. CDR3 sequence (DNA): TGTGCCAGCAGCTTATTCGGGGATGGCAATCAGCCCCAGCATTTT. Translated, it gives CASSLFGDGNQPQHF. Complete variable domain (other parts from reference TRBV7-8 and TRBJ1-5): GAGVSQSPRYKVAKRGQDVALRCDPISGHVSLFWYQQALGQGPEFLTYFQNEAQLDKSGLPSDRFFAERPEGSVSTLKIQRTQQEDSAVYLCASSLFGDGNQPQHFGDGTRLSIL.

The chain uses TRBV5-1 and TRBJ2-1; D perhaps matches TRBD1 (6 bases). This CDR3 has 13 amino acids. From germline, CDR1 is SGHRS and CDR2 YFSETQ. Trimming took off 4 bases at V and 7 bases at J, with 12 bases between the two ends. The CDR3 nucleotides are TGCGCCAGCAGCAAGGACAGCTTTAATGAGCAGTTCTTC. Its protein is CASSKDSFNEQFF.

The V call is TRBV9, the J call TRBJ2-5; TRBD2 matches at 9 bases. Germline assignment: CDR1 SGDLS and CDR2 YYNGEE. Losses at the gene ends were 0 bases for V and 5 bases for J; bases not matched to a gene: 11. There are 17 residues in the CDR3. DNA for the CDR3: TGTGCCAGCAGCGTAGAATCGCGAGCGGGAGGTCGGGAGACCCAGTACTTC. This translates into CASSVESRAGGRETQYF.

This clone was recorded once. The V call is TRBV27, the J call TRBJ2-2; no firm D call. The CDR3 length is 14 residues. The V gene's germline CDR1 is MNHEY and CDR2 SMNVEV (reference sequence). The ends were cut back, 0 bases at V and 6 bases at J, with 8 bases in the middle. CDR3 coding DNA: TGTGCCAGCAGTTTATCGAATTTCCCCGGGGAGCTGTTTTTT. It codes for CASSLSNFPGELFF.

The chain couples TRBV7-8 to TRBJ2-3, with D perhaps TRBD1 (6 bases). The CDR3 loop spans 14 amino acids. V was cut by 5 bases and J by 2 bases, with 11 bases left in between. Germline values: CDR1 SGHVS, CDR2 FQNEAQ. DNA of the CDR3: TGTGCCAGCAGCCCAGGGGCTAACACAGATACGCAGTATTTT. This codes for CASSPGANTDTQYF.

The rearrangement uses TRBV6-5 and TRBJ2-5, with D uncertain. There are 13 residues in the CDR3. Germline V lookup: CDR1 MNHEY, CDR2 SVGAGI. Between the trimmed V and J ends, which lost 6 bases and 4 bases, there was a span of 12 bases. The CDR3 here is CASSRAALETQYF. In nucleotides, the CDR3 is TGTGCCAGCAGCCGGGCAGCGTTAGAGACCCAGTACTTC.

This rearrangement joins TRBV7-8 to TRBJ1-5; D may be TRBD1 (6 bases). Germline V gene sequence: CDR1 SGHVS, CDR2 FQNEAQ. V dropped 4 bases and J dropped 2 bases, with 27 bases sitting between them. The CDR3 is 20 amino acids. The CDR3 is CASSSPPESRGSGGNQPQHF. Written as DNA, the CDR3 is TGTGCCAGCAGCTCCCCCCCCGAATCAAGGGGGTCGGGAGGCAATCAGCCCCAGCATTTT.

The chain carries TRBV30 and TRBJ1-2, with a tentative D call TRBD1 (5 bases). Trimming cost V 0 bases and J 2 bases, with 16 bases left between them. Germline V gene data show CDR1 as GTSNPN and CDR2 as SVGIG (reference sequence). The CDR3 consists of 16 residues. This CDR3 reads CAWSVWPGPRNYGYTF. DNA for the CDR3: TGTGCCTGGAGTGTATGGCCAGGGCCGAGAAACTATGGCTACACCTTC. The full variable domain, with the rest looked up from reference TRBV30 and TRBJ1-2, is SQTIHQWPATLVQPVGSPLSLECTVEGTSNPNLYWYRQAAGRGLQLLFYSVGIGQISSEVPQNLSASRPQDRQFILSSKKLLLSDSGFYLCAWSVWPGPRNYGYTFGSGTRLTVV.

The gene calls are TRBV4-3 and TRBJ2-1; the match to TRBD1 covers 9 bases. The V segment lost 3 bases and the J segment 4 bases; nucleotides outside the gene matches: 1. The CDR3 has 14 amino acids. The V gene's germline CDR1 is LGHNA and CDR2 YSLEER. The CDR3 protein is CASSQGQGYNEQFF. DNA for the CDR3: TGCGCCAGCAGCCAGGGACAGGGATACAATGAGCAGTTCTTC.

The gene calls are TRBV11-3 and TRBJ2-1, with D maybe TRBD2 (6 bases). V was shortened by 0 bases and J by 0 bases, with 9 bases between the two germline ends. The CDR3 has 16 residues. Germline values: CDR1 SGHNT, CDR2 YENEEA. The CDR3 sequence is CASSLEGLSSYNEQFF. The CDR3 region has the DNA TGTGCCAGCAGCTTAGAGGGACTGAGCTCCTACAATGAGCAGTTCTTC.

CDR3 DNA sequence: TGTGCCAGCAGTTCCAGGGCGGCCTATGGCTACACCTTC. Translation gives CASSSRAAYGYTF. V and J are TRBV27 and TRBJ1-2; D is perhaps TRBD1 (5 bases). The ends were cut back, 4 bases at V and 4 bases at J, with 10 bases in the middle. The CDR3 is 13 residues long. Germline assignment: CDR1 MNHEY and CDR2 SMNVEV (reference sequence).